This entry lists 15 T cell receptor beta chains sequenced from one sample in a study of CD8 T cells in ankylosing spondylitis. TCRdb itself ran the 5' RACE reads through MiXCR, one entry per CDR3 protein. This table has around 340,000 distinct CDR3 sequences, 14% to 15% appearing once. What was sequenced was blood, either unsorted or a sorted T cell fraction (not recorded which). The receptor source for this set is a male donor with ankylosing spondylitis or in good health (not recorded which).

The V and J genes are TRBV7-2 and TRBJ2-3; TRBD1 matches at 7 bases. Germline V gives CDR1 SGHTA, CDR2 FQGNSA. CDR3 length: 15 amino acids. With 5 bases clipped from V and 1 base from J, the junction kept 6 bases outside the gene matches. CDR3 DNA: TGTGCCAGCAGCCTACAGGGGCCACGCACAGATACGCAGTATTTT. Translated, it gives CASSLQGPRTDTQYF. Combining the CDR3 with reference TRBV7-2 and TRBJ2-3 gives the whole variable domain GAGVSQSPSNKVTEKGKDVELRCDPISGHTALYWYRQSLGQGLEFLIYFQGNSAPDKSGLPSDRFSAERTGGSVSTLTIQRTQQEDSAVYLCASSLQGPRTDTQYFGPGTRLTVL.

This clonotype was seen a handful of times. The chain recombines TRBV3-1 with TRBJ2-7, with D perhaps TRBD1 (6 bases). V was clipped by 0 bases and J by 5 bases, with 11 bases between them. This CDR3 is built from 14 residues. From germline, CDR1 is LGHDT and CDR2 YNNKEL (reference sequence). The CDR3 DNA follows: TGTGCCAGCAGCCAAGAAACAGGGTCCCACGAGCAGTACTTC. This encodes CASSQETGSHEQYF.

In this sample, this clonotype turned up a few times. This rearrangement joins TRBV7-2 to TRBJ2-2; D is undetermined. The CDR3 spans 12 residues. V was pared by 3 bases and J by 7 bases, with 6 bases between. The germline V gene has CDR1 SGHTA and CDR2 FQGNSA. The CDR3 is CASSFQNGELFF. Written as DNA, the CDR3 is TGTGCCAGCAGCTTCCAGAACGGGGAGCTGTTTTTT.

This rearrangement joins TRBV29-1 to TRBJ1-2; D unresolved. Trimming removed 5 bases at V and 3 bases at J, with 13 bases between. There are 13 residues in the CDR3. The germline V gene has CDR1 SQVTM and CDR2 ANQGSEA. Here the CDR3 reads CSVRSPGDYGYTF. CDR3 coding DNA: TGCAGCGTTCGGTCTCCCGGAGACTATGGCTACACCTTC.

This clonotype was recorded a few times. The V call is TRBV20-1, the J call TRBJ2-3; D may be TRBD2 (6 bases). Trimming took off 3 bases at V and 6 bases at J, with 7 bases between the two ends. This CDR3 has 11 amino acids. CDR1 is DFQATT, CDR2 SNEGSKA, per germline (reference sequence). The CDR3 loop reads CSASGRDTQYF. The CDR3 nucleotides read TGCAGTGCTAGTGGGAGGGATACGCAGTATTTT.

CDR3 coding DNA: TGTGCCAGCAGCGTAGAGGGACTAGCGGGTTCGGAGCAGTTCTTC. Protein product: CASSVEGLAGSEQFF. The V gene is TRBV9, the J gene TRBJ2-1; TRBD2 aligns across 12 bases. The CDR3 contains 15 residues. The V gene's germline CDR1 is SGDLS and CDR2 YYNGEE. J gave up 10 bases and V 0 bases, and 5 bases lay outside the gene matches. The variable domain in full, completed from reference TRBV9 and TRBJ2-1, reads DSGVTQTPKHLITATGQRVTLRCSPRSGDLSVYWYQQSLDQGLQFLIQYYNGEERAKGNILERFSAQQFPDLHSELNLSSLELGDSALYFCASSVEGLAGSEQFFGPGTRLTVL.

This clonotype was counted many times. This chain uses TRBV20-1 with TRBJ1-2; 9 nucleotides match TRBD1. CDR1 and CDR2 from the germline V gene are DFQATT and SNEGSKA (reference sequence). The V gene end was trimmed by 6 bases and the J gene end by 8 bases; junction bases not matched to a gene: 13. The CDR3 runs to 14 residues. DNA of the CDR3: TGCAGTGCGGATAACAGGGGGCACCCCGAGGGCTACACCTTC. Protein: CSADNRGHPEGYTF.

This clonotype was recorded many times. The CDR3 bases are TGCAGCGTTGAAGATACAATAGGCCTTTCGGGCACAGATACGCAGTATTTT. This gives the protein CSVEDTIGLSGTDTQYF. The gene calls are TRBV29-1 and TRBJ2-3; no firm D call. Between the trimmed V and J ends, which lost 0 bases and 1 base, there was a span of 17 bases. Germline V lookup: CDR1 SQVTM, CDR2 ANQGSEA. The CDR3 is 17 residues long.

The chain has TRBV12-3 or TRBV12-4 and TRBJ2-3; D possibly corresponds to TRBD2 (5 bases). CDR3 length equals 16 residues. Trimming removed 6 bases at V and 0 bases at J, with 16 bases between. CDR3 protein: CASRPPGITSTDTQYF. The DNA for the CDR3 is TGTGCCAGCAGGCCCCCCGGGATCACTAGCACAGATACGCAGTATTTT.

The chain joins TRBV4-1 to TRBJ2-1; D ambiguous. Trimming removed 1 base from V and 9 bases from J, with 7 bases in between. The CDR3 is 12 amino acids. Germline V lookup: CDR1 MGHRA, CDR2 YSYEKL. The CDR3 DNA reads TGCGCCAGCAGCCAAGGGCCCCCTGAGCAGTTCTTC. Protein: CASSQGPPEQFF.

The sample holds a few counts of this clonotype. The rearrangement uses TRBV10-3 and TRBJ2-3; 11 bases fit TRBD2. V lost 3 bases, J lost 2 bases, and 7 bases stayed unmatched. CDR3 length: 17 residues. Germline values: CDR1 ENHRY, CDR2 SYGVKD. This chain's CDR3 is CAISDLKTSGTTDTQYF. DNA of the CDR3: TGTGCCATCAGTGATCTCAAGACTAGCGGGACCACAGATACGCAGTATTTT.

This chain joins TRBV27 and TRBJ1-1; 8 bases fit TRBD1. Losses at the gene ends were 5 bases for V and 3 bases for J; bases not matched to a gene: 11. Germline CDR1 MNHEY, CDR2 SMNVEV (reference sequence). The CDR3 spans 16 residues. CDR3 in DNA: TGTGCCAGCAGTCCGCCAGGGGGCTTGGTGGACACTGAAGCTTTCTTT. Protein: CASSPPGGLVDTEAFF.

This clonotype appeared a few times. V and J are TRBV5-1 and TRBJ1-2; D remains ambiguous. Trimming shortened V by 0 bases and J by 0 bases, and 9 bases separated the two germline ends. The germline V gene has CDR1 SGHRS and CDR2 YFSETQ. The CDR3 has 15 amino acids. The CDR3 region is CASSLVGESNYGYTF. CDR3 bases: TGCGCCAGCAGCTTGGTTGGGGAGTCTAACTATGGCTACACCTTC. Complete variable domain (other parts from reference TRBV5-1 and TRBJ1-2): KAGVTQTPRYLIKTRGQQVTLSCSPISGHRSVSWYQQTPGQGLQFLFEYFSETQRNKGNFPGRFSGRQFSNSRSEMNVSTLELGDSALYLCASSLVGESNYGYTFGSGTRLTVV.

The CDR3 DNA reads TGCGCCAGCAGTGATTATAGCAGGGGGGACCAGCCCCAGCATTTT. This codes for CASSDYSRGDQPQHF. The chain employs TRBV10-2 and TRBJ1-5, with 7 bases that match TRBD1. Germline CDR1 reads WSHSY; CDR2 reads SAAADI. The V segment lost 3 bases and the J segment 7 bases; nucleotides outside the gene matches: 9. CDR3 size: 15 residues.

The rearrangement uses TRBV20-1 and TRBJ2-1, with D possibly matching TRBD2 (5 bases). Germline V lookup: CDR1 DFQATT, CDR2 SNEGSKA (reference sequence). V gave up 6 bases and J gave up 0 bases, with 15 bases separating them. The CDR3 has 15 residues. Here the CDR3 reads CSASGPPSSYNEQFF. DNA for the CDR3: TGCAGTGCAAGCGGACCGCCCAGCTCCTACAATGAGCAGTTCTTC.